The clone carrying this TCR beta chain came up a few times. The junction and the germline gene differ at one end; a read error may be behind it. This specimen comes from a study of metastatic and nonmetastatic thyroid tumors. Study-level background: Where malignant and benign thyroid patients were concerned, repertoires were compared across blood and tumor or nodule tissue.

The CDR3 is 15 residues long. Germline loops: CDR1 MGHRA, CDR2 YSYEKL. No patient received treatment before thyroid surgery. TCRdb re-processed the PCR reads through MiXCR. The sample lists 9,000 to 15,000 clones; around a third were seen once. The sequence derives from a female donor with papillary thyroid cancer or a benign thyroid nodule (not recorded which). Some clones in this sample may be carry-over from other donors' samples. The rearrangement joins TRBV4-1 to TRBJ2-7; D gene ambiguous. Sequencing was done on a sample of tumor tissue. CDR3 coding DNA: TGCGCCAGCAGCCAAGAGCGGTGCCCCTCCTACGATCAGTACTTC. It yields the protein CASSQERCPSYDQYF.